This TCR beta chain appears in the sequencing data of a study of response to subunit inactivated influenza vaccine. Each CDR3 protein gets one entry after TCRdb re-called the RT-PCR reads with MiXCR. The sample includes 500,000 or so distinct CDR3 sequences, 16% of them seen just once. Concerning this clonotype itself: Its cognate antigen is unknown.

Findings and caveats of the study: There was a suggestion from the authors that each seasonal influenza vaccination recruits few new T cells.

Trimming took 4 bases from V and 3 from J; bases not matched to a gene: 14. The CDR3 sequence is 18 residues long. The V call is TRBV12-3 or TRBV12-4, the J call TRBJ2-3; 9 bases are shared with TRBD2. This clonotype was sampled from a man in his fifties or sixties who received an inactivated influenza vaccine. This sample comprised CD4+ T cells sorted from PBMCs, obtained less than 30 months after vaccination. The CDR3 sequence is CASSSLRLAGYRTDTQYF. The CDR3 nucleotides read TGTGCCAGCAGTTCCCTCCGGCTAGCGGGGTATAGGACAGATACGCAGTATTTT.